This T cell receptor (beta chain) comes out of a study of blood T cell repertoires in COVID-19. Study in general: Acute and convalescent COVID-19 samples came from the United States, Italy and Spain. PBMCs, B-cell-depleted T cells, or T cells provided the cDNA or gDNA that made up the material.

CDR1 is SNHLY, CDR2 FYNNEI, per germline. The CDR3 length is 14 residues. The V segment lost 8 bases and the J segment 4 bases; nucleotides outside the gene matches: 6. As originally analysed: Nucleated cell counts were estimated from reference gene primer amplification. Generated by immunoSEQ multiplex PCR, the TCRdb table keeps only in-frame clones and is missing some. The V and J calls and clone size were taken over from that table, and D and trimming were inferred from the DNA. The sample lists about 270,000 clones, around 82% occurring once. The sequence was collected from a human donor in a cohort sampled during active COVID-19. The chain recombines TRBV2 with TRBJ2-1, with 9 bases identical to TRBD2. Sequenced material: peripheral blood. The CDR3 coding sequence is TGTGCCAGCTCAAGCGGGGGGAGGTACAATGAGCAGTTCTTC. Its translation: CASSSGGRYNEQFF.